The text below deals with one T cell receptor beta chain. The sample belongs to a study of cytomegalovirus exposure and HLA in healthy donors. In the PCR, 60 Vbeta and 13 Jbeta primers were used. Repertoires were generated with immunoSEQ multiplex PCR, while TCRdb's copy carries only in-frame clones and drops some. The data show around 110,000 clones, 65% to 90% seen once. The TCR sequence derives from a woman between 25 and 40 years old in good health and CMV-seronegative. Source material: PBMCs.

The CDR3, as DNA: TGCGCCAGCAGCCAAGAAGTGCCGGCGAGGAAGATCCACTACGAGCAGTACTTC. It specifies CASSQEVPARKIHYEQYF. The gene calls are TRBV4-1 and TRBJ2-7; no definite D call. This CDR3 contains 18 residues. The germline V and J ends were trimmed by 0 bases and 3 bases, with 21 bases remaining between them. In germline, CDR1 is MGHRA, CDR2 YSYEKL.